The 23 T cell receptor beta chains below come from one sample, sequenced in a study of regulatory and conventional T cells in RAG deficiency. Sequenced by immunoSEQ multiplex PCR; TCRdb stores in-frame clones only, minus some. The repertoire consists of tens of thousands of clones, with around nine tenths occurring once and the leading ten covering roughly an eighth. The sample also formed part of further work on regulatory T cells. This second study says: The primer mix had 52 TRBV and 13 TRBJ primers.

The sequencing input was CD8+ T cells sorted from blood. The source of these receptors is a human donor in good health.

The V call is TRBV18, the J call TRBJ2-1; 12 positions match TRBD2. The CDR3 spans 17 residues. The V segment lost 0 bases and the J segment 6 bases; nucleotides outside the gene matches: 6. Germline-derived CDR1 and CDR2 are KGHSH and LQKENI. The CDR3 sequence is CASSPPGLAGGPNEQFF. DNA for the CDR3: TGTGCCAGCTCACCACCGGGCCTAGCGGGGGGGCCCAATGAGCAGTTCTTC.

The chain links TRBV7-2 to TRBJ1-1; weak D call: TRBD1 (5 bases). Germline V gene data show CDR1 as SGHTA and CDR2 as FQGNSA. The CDR3 runs to 15 residues. V lost 3 bases to trimming and J lost 4 bases, with 15 bases between them. CDR3: CASSFKSGGGTEAFF. The CDR3 DNA sequence: TGTGCCAGCAGCTTCAAATCCGGGGGGGGCACTGAAGCTTTCTTT.

The table lists this clone with a few counts. V is TRBV6-4 and J is TRBJ2-2; no clear D. Germline CDR1 MRHNA, CDR2 SNTAGT. This CDR3 spans 13 amino acids. V was trimmed by 3 bases and J by 2 bases, leaving 4 bases between them. The CDR3: CASSDGNTGELFF. CDR3 DNA sequence: TGTGCCAGCAGTGATGGAAACACCGGGGAGCTGTTTTTT.

CDR3 amino acids: CASSGGWNSNQPQHF. In nucleotides, the CDR3 is TGTGCCAGCAGCGGTGGGTGGAATAGCAATCAGCCCCAGCATTTT. The V and J genes are TRBV6-1 and TRBJ1-5; D is undetermined. CDR3 length: 15 residues. V was clipped by 6 bases and J by 0 bases, with 12 bases between them. Looked up from germline, CDR1 is MNHNS and CDR2 is SASEGT.

This clone was counted a single time. The chain links TRBV5-1 to TRBJ1-1; 8 bases align to TRBD1. V shed 4 bases and J 1 base; nucleotides not matched to a gene: 3. This CDR3 spans 14 amino acids. CDR1 SGHRS and CDR2 YFSETQ come from the germline V gene. The CDR3 here is CASSLGTGNTEAFF. CDR3 nucleotides: TGCGCCAGCAGCCTAGGGACAGGGAACACTGAAGCTTTCTTT.

V usage is TRBV27 and J usage is TRBJ2-1, with 8 bases aligning to TRBD2. Germline CDR1 is MNHEY and CDR2 is SMNVEV (reference sequence). This CDR3 has 13 residues. J gave up 10 bases and V 2 bases, and 4 bases lay outside the gene matches. CDR3 in amino acids: CASSLRIAGEQFF. CDR3 sequence (DNA): TGTGCCAGCAGTTTACGGATAGCGGGAGAGCAGTTCTTC.

The chain joins TRBV6-1 to TRBJ1-1; 9 bases map to TRBD1. The CDR3 totals 16 residues. The germline V gene encodes CDR1 MNHNS and CDR2 SASEGT. V trimming: 1 base; J trimming: 1 base; junction bases outside the gene matches: 4. CDR3: CASSEVVGQGNTEAFF. CDR3 in DNA: TGTGCCAGCAGTGAAGTAGTGGGACAGGGGAACACTGAAGCTTTCTTT.

The chain joins TRBV30 to TRBJ2-1; 11 bases map to TRBD2. The CDR3 loop spans 14 amino acids. J lost 7 bases, V lost 4 bases, and 6 bases had no gene match. The germline V gene encodes CDR1 GTSNPN and CDR2 SVGIG (reference sequence). CDR3 in amino acids: CAWIAGGPYNEQFF. In DNA form, the CDR3 reads TGTGCCTGGATAGCGGGAGGGCCGTATAATGAGCAGTTCTTC. Complete variable domain (other parts from reference TRBV30 and TRBJ2-1): SQTIHQWPATLVQPVGSPLSLECTVEGTSNPNLYWYRQAAGRGLQLLFYSVGIGQISSEVPQNLSASRPQDRQFILSSKKLLLSDSGFYLCAWIAGGPYNEQFFGPGTRLTVL.

V gene TRBV9 combines with J gene TRBJ1-3; D is unresolved. The CDR3 totals 16 residues. Germline V gene data show CDR1 as SGDLS and CDR2 as YYNGEE. Trimming took 0 bases from V and 0 from J, leaving 10 bases between them. In nucleotides, the CDR3 is TGTGCCAGCAGCGTAGATCTGGACCGCTCTGGAAACACCATATATTTT. Protein: CASSVDLDRSGNTIYF.

V usage is TRBV6-5 and J usage is TRBJ1-1, with D tentatively TRBD1 (5 bases). The CDR3 spans 15 residues. V was clipped by 5 bases and J by 5 bases, with 18 bases between them. The germline gives CDR1 MNHEY, CDR2 SVGAGI. CDR3 DNA sequence: TGTGCCAGCAGTCCCACCGATACAAGGGGTACTGAAGCTTTCTTT. Amino acids: CASSPTDTRGTEAFF.

The chain is built from TRBV5-4 and TRBJ1-1; TRBD1 matches at 8 bases. The germline CDR1 and CDR2 sequences are SGHNT and YYREEE (reference sequence). The junction had 2 bases not matched to a gene; V was cut back by 4 bases and J by 0 bases. The CDR3 has 14 amino acids. CDR3 DNA sequence: TGTGCCAGCAGCCCGGGACAGGTGAACACTGAAGCTTTCTTT. Translated: CASSPGQVNTEAFF.

The chain has TRBV7-6 and TRBJ2-2; 9 positions match TRBD2. The CDR3 runs 19 residues. V gave up 0 bases and J gave up 4 bases; unmatched junction bases: 12. Germline lookup yields CDR1 SGHVS and CDR2 FNYEAQ. The CDR3 DNA reads as TGTGCCAGCAGCTTAGCCCTTTTGAGAGCGGGAGGTAGCACCGGGGAGCTGTTTTTT. This sequence encodes CASSLALLRAGGSTGELFF. Full variable domain (rest looked up from reference TRBV7-6 and TRBJ2-2): GAGVSQSPRYKVTKRGQDVALRCDPISGHVSLYWYRQALGQGPEFLTYFNYEAQQDKSGLPNDRFSAERPEGSISTLTIQRTEQRDSAMYRCASSLALLRAGGSTGELFFGEGSRLTVL.

This clone appeared a single time. The chain recombines TRBV30 with TRBJ1-4; the D gene is possibly TRBD1 (5 bases). Trimming left V 8 bases short and J 4 bases short, with 11 bases between. From germline, CDR1 is GTSNPN and CDR2 SVGIG (reference sequence). The CDR3 consists of 12 residues. The CDR3 region has the DNA TGTGCCGGGGGACGGGATAATGAAAAACTGTTTTTT. Translation: CAGGRDNEKLFF.

This sequence joins TRBV9 and TRBJ1-6; no clear D gene. V gave up 7 bases and J gave up 10 bases, with 18 bases separating them. From germline, CDR1 is SGDLS and CDR2 YYNGEE. The CDR3 contains 14 residues. CDR3 sequence reads: CASGGGTPGSPLHF. In DNA, the CDR3 is TGTGCCAGCGGCGGTGGCACTCCGGGGTCACCCCTCCACTTT.

This sequence joins TRBV11-2 and TRBJ1-3; unclear D gene. Trimming pared 1 base from V and 2 bases from J, leaving 3 bases between. The CDR3 totals 13 residues. CDR1 and CDR2 (germline): SGHAT, FQNNGV. This CDR3 is CASSLGTGNTIYF. The CDR3 region has the DNA TGTGCCAGCAGCTTAGGGACTGGAAACACCATATATTTT.

V is TRBV13 and J is TRBJ2-1; 10 bases map to TRBD1. Germline CDR1 PRHDT, CDR2 FYEKMQ (reference sequence). The CDR3 has 14 residues. The V and J ends lost 5 bases and 7 bases, in that order; junction bases with no gene match: 5. In DNA form, the CDR3 reads TGTGCCAGCAGCCGGACAGGGGGTATGAATGAGCAGTTCTTC. Translated, it gives CASSRTGGMNEQFF.

Of note for this clone: Compared with germline, one end of the junction differs, possibly owing to a read error. The chain employs TRBV19 and TRBJ1-1; D gene unclear. CDR3 size: 13 residues. Germline values: CDR1 LNHDA, CDR2 SQIVND (reference sequence). DNA for the CDR3: TGTGCCAGTAGTATTCTGGGGAACGCTGAAGCTTTCTTT. Its protein product is CASSILGNAEAFF. Drawing the rest from reference TRBV19 and TRBJ1-1, the complete variable domain is DGGITQSPKYLFRKEGQNVTLSCEQNLNHDAMYWYRQDPGQGLRLIYYSQIVNDFQKGDIAEGYSVSREKKESFPLTVTSAQKNPTAFYLCASSILGNAEAFFGQGTRLTVV.

The rearrangement links TRBV9 to TRBJ2-3; 12 nucleotides line up with TRBD2. Germline values: CDR1 SGDLS, CDR2 YYNGEE. The CDR3 is 16 residues long. V dropped 2 bases and J dropped 2; count of bases not matched to a gene: 3. CDR3 sequence (DNA): TGTGCCAGCAGCGTGGGACTAGCGGGCTTCACAGATACGCAGTATTTT. Translated, it gives CASSVGLAGFTDTQYF.

The rearrangement uses TRBV4-1 and TRBJ2-5; D might be TRBD2 (6 bases). The CDR3 spans 13 residues. Germline values: CDR1 MGHRA, CDR2 YSYEKL. V was pared by 5 bases and J by 5 bases, with 12 bases between. DNA of the CDR3: TGCGCCAGCAGCGGGGGGATATGGGAGACCCAGTACTTC. This codes for CASSGGIWETQYF.

The chain couples TRBV10-3 to TRBJ2-1; 12 nucleotides match TRBD2. V dropped 5 bases and J dropped 6; count of bases not matched to a gene: 8. Germline CDR1 ENHRY, CDR2 SYGVKD. This CDR3 has 16 amino acids. The CDR3 protein is CAISTLAGGRSNEQFF. CDR3 nucleotides: TGTGCCATCAGTACCCTAGCGGGAGGGCGTTCCAATGAGCAGTTCTTC.

V gene TRBV7-8 combines with J gene TRBJ2-2, with D unclear. Trimming took 3 bases from V and 2 from J, leaving 4 bases between them. Germline V gene lookup returns CDR1 SGHVS and CDR2 FQNEAQ. CDR3 size: 13 residues. CDR3 in DNA: TGTGCCAGCAGCTTGATAAACACCGGGGAGCTGTTTTTT. Its translation is CASSLINTGELFF.

This chain joins TRBV6-1 and TRBJ2-3; maybe TRBD1 (5 bases). This CDR3 has 15 residues. Germline V gene sequence: CDR1 MNHNS, CDR2 SASEGT. Trimming stripped 8 bases from V and 5 bases from J, with 20 bases between. The CDR3 spells CASGPNKRQGDTQYF. The CDR3, as DNA: TGTGCCAGCGGGCCTAACAAACGGCAGGGAGATACGCAGTATTTT.

The V gene is TRBV5-1, the J gene TRBJ2-7; 11 nucleotides match TRBD1. Per germline, CDR1 SGHRS and CDR2 YFSETQ. The length of the CDR3 is 16 residues. J gave up 3 bases and V 2 bases, and 7 bases lay outside the gene matches. The CDR3 region is CASSFSSGTGGYEQYF. The CDR3, as DNA: TGCGCCAGCAGCTTTTCCTCGGGGACAGGGGGCTACGAGCAGTACTTC.